These 28 T cell receptor beta chains came from one sample sequenced in a study of T cells in Graves' hyperthyroidism and ophthalmopathy. The source material, RNA transcripts, was used to amplify TCR beta CDR3 regions. The TCR CDR3 was amplified in a first-round RT-PCR using the HTBI primer set. TCRdb passed the multiplex PCR reads through MiXCR, listing each CDR3 protein once. The repertoire holds about 560,000 distinct CDR3 sequences, with approximately 14% as singletons. Sequences were obtained from blood. The receptors were sampled from a woman under 40 with Graves' hyperthyroidism.

This clonotype has more than one count but fewer than ten. The rearrangement joins TRBV29-1 to TRBJ1-2, with D uncertain. The ends were cut back, 1 base at V and 6 bases at J, with 9 bases in the middle. The CDR3 covers 12 residues. Per the germline V gene, CDR1 is SQVTM and CDR2 is ANQGSEA. The CDR3 sequence: CSVEGRIHGYTF. The CDR3 DNA reads as TGCAGCGTTGAAGGACGGATTCATGGCTACACCTTC.

This clonotype appeared many times. This chain connects TRBV5-5 to TRBJ1-5; D unclear. CDR1 is SGHKS and CDR2 is YYEKEE in the germline V gene (reference sequence). V lost 2 bases and J 2 bases, leaving 5 bases between the germline ends. The CDR3 length is 13 residues. The CDR3 loop is CASSLIGNQPQHF. Written as DNA, the CDR3 is TGTGCCAGCAGCTTAATTGGCAATCAGCCCCAGCATTTT.

V usage is TRBV4-3 and J usage is TRBJ2-1, with a tentative D call TRBD2 (5 bases). V lost 4 bases and J 0 bases, leaving 16 bases between the germline ends. The CDR3 loop spans 17 amino acids. Germline assignment: CDR1 LGHNA and CDR2 YSLEER. In DNA, the CDR3 is TGCGCCAGCAGCCCACGAGAAGGAGGACCCTCCTACAATGAGCAGTTCTTC. As protein: CASSPREGGPSYNEQFF.

The genes are TRBV28 and TRBJ1-3; D is unclear. The CDR3 runs 15 residues. Trimming removed 6 bases from V and 0 bases from J, with 12 bases in between. In germline, CDR1 is MDHEN, CDR2 SYDVKM. CDR3 sequence reads: CASSPDGYSGNTIYF. In DNA form, the CDR3 reads TGTGCCAGCAGCCCCGACGGCTACTCTGGAAACACCATATATTTT.

This clonotype has ten or more counts. V usage is TRBV12-3 or TRBV12-4 and J usage is TRBJ2-1; D possibly corresponds to TRBD2 (5 bases). V lost 2 bases and J 6 bases, leaving 17 bases between the germline ends. The length of the CDR3 is 16 residues. The CDR3 DNA follows: TGTGCCAGCAGTTTAACGTTTAGCGCTGCAATCAATGAGCAGTTCTTC. It is translated as CASSLTFSAAINEQFF.

The V call is TRBV10-3, the J call TRBJ1-6; D ambiguous. Looked up from germline, CDR1 is ENHRY and CDR2 is SYGVKD. Trimming stripped 2 bases from V and 7 bases from J, with 6 bases between. This CDR3 has 13 amino acids. CDR3 bases: TGTGCCATCAGTGAGCTTGAGAATTCACCCCTCCACTTT. Translated: CAISELENSPLHF.

This clonotype was counted ten times or more. The chain carries TRBV18 and TRBJ2-1, with D perhaps matching TRBD1 (6 bases). CDR1 is KGHSH, CDR2 LQKENI, per germline. V lost 3 bases and J lost 12, with 12 bases in between. The CDR3 runs 12 residues. CDR3 loop: CASSPDRDAQFF. The CDR3 coding sequence is TGTGCCAGCTCACCGGACAGAGACGCGCAGTTCTTC.

V usage is TRBV24-1 and J usage is TRBJ2-3, with 11 positions matching TRBD2. Germline CDR1 reads KGHDR; CDR2 reads SFDVKD. The CDR3 is 16 amino acids. Trimming at V came to 4 bases and at J to 0 bases, leaving 2 bases not matched to a gene. CDR3 in DNA: TGTGCCACCAGTGACCGACTAGCGGGGAGCACAGATACGCAGTATTTT. Translated: CATSDRLAGSTDTQYF.

Ten or more counts support this clonotype. This rearrangement joins TRBV28 to TRBJ1-1; 8 bases fit TRBD1. The germline V gene encodes CDR1 MDHEN and CDR2 SYDVKM. CDR3 length equals 14 residues. The J segment lost 5 bases and the V segment lost 3 bases, leaving 5 bases of the junction unmatched. The CDR3 bases are TGTGCCAGCAGTTTTCAGGGGGCAGAGACTGAAGCTTTCTTT. Translation gives CASSFQGAETEAFF.

The chain couples TRBV14 to TRBJ2-1; TRBD1 aligns across 9 bases. This CDR3 has 15 residues. CDR1 is SGHDN, CDR2 FVKESK, per germline. V lost 5 bases, J lost 4 bases, and 6 bases stayed unmatched. For the CDR3, the DNA is TGTGCCAGCAGCGCCCGGGACAGGGCTTACAATGAGCAGTTCTTC. It is translated as CASSARDRAYNEQFF.

This clonotype was recorded many times. The chain combines TRBV15 with TRBJ2-7, with TRBD2 as a possible D gene (5 bases). V was cut by 0 bases and J by 5 bases, with 11 bases left in between. The CDR3 length is 14 residues. Germline values: CDR1 LNHNV, CDR2 YYDKDF (reference sequence). CDR3 DNA sequence: TGTGCCACCAGCAGAGATTCGGGGTACCACGAGCAGTACTTC. Translated: CATSRDSGYHEQYF.

This clonotype was seen only a few times. CDR3 sequence: CASSSNRDRREKLFF. The CDR3 DNA sequence: TGTGCCAGCAGCTCGAACCGGGACAGAAGAGAAAAACTGTTTTTT. The chain links TRBV9 to TRBJ1-4, with 7 bases fitting TRBD1. CDR1 SGDLS and CDR2 YYNGEE come from the germline V gene. CDR3 length: 15 residues. Trimming took 4 bases from V and 8 from J; bases not matched to a gene: 11.

This clonotype showed up many times. The V and J genes are TRBV7-2 and TRBJ1-6, with D possibly TRBD1 on 6 matching bases. CDR1 is SGHTA, CDR2 FQGNSA, per germline. Trimming cost V 2 bases and J 9 bases, with 17 bases left between them. The CDR3 contains 16 residues. The CDR3 sequence: CASSLRVGGLGSPLHF. As DNA, the CDR3 is TGTGCCAGCAGCTTACGCGTGGGGGGCCTGGGTTCACCCCTCCACTTT. The full variable domain, completed using reference TRBV7-2 and TRBJ1-6, is GAGVSQSPSNKVTEKGKDVELRCDPISGHTALYWYRQSLGQGLEFLIYFQGNSAPDKSGLPSDRFSAERTGGSVSTLTIQRTQQEDSAVYLCASSLRVGGLGSPLHFGNGTRLTVT.

This clonotype was observed a handful of times. The chain employs TRBV6-1 and TRBJ1-1; tentatively, D is TRBD1 (5 bases). Germline V CDR1 and CDR2: MNHNS, SASEGT. Deletions cut 5 bases from V and 3 bases from J, with 10 bases between. The CDR3 is 13 residues long. The CDR3 DNA reads TGTGCCAGCAGTACCAGGGTTGACACTGAAGCTTTCTTT. It yields the protein CASSTRVDTEAFF.

This clonotype was picked up a small number of times. The chain is built from TRBV29-1 and TRBJ1-1, with TRBD1 identical over 10 bases. J was trimmed by 3 bases and V by 7 bases; bases with no gene match: 5. The germline V gene encodes CDR1 SQVTM and CDR2 ANQGSEA. The CDR3 contains 13 residues. The CDR3 sequence is CSGGTGDHTEAFF. The CDR3 DNA is TGCAGCGGTGGGACAGGGGATCACACTGAAGCTTTCTTT. The complete variable domain, with remaining parts taken from reference TRBV29-1 and TRBJ1-1, reads SAVISQKPSRDICQRGTSLTIQCQVDSQVTMMFWYRQQPGQSLTLIATANQGSEATYESGFVIDKFPISRPNLTFSTLTVSNMSPEDSSIYLCSGGTGDHTEAFFGQGTRLTVV.

This clonotype was counted at least ten times. The chain joins TRBV7-9 to TRBJ2-7; D is ambiguous. This CDR3 is built from 14 residues. Germline CDR1 and CDR2: SEHNR and FQNEAQ (reference sequence). Trimming shortened V by 6 bases and J by 2 bases, and 14 bases separated the two germline ends. The CDR3 bases are TGTGCCAGCAGTTGGGCTAGGTCACCCTACGAGCAGTACTTC. This translates into CASSWARSPYEQYF.

This chain uses TRBV20-1 with TRBJ2-7; 10 bases line up with TRBD1. The ends lost 0 bases at V and 4 bases at J; junction bases unmatched: 9. The CDR3 is 16 amino acids. Germline V CDR1 and CDR2: DFQATT, SNEGSKA (reference sequence). The CDR3 is CSARDTGQGVLYEQYF. The CDR3 DNA follows: TGCAGTGCTAGAGATACCGGACAGGGGGTACTGTACGAGCAGTACTTC.

This clonotype was counted many times. This chain connects TRBV20-1 to TRBJ1-1; D gene uncertain. CDR3 length equals 13 residues. The V gene lost 5 bases and the J gene lost 0 bases, with 10 bases spanning the gap. The V gene's germline CDR1 is DFQATT and CDR2 SNEGSKA (reference sequence). This CDR3 is CSASPALNTEAFF. The CDR3 DNA follows: TGCAGTGCTTCGCCGGCATTGAACACTGAAGCTTTCTTT.

This clonotype came up once. The J gene is TRBJ2-7, the V gene TRBV6-5; 8 bases are shared with TRBD1. Losses at the gene ends were 2 bases for V and 7 bases for J; bases not matched to a gene: 10. This CDR3 has 15 amino acids. Germline CDR1 reads MNHEY; CDR2 reads SVGAGI. The CDR3 sequence is CASSYQPQGAGEQYF. For the CDR3, the DNA is TGTGCCAGCAGTTACCAACCCCAGGGGGCTGGGGAGCAGTACTTC.

The chain combines TRBV19 with TRBJ1-5; 9 bases match TRBD1. CDR1 LNHDA and CDR2 SQIVND come from the germline V gene (reference sequence). Trimming at V came to 5 bases and at J to 5 bases, leaving 13 bases not matched to a gene. This CDR3 comprises 17 residues. As DNA, the CDR3 is TGTGCCAGTAGTTTGTACCTAGGACAGGGGTTTTATCAGCCCCAGCATTTT. Amino acids: CASSLYLGQGFYQPQHF. Filled out from reference TRBV19 and TRBJ1-5, the complete variable domain reads DGGITQSPKYLFRKEGQNVTLSCEQNLNHDAMYWYRQDPGQGLRLIYYSQIVNDFQKGDIAEGYSVSREKKESFPLTVTSAQKNPTAFYLCASSLYLGQGFYQPQHFGDGTRLSIL.

This clonotype was picked up many times. The rearrangement joins TRBV30 to TRBJ2-7; D ambiguous. V was cut by 2 bases and J by 7 bases, with 3 bases left in between. Germline CDR1 GTSNPN, CDR2 SVGIG (reference sequence). This CDR3 spans 9 amino acids. The CDR3, as DNA: TGTGCCTGGAGTTGGGAGCAGTACTTC. The encoded protein is CAWSWEQYF.

The rearrangement uses TRBV18 and TRBJ1-4, with 8 bases that match TRBD1. Germline V gene data show CDR1 as KGHSH and CDR2 as LQKENI. The ends lost 3 bases at V and 8 bases at J; junction bases unmatched: 8. CDR3 size: 15 residues. The CDR3, as DNA: TGTGCCAGCTCACCGGACCGGGACAGGCAGGAAAAACTGTTTTTT. As protein: CASSPDRDRQEKLFF.

This clonotype was picked up many times. The chain recombines TRBV20-1 with TRBJ2-7; 9 positions agree with TRBD1. Germline V gives CDR1 DFQATT, CDR2 SNEGSKA (reference sequence). CDR3 length: 13 residues. With 5 bases clipped from V and 6 bases from J, the junction kept 8 bases outside the gene matches. The CDR3 DNA sequence: TGCAGTGCTCCGGGACAGGGACTCCCCGAGCAGTACTTC. Translated: CSAPGQGLPEQYF.

At least ten counts were recorded for this clonotype. The J gene is TRBJ2-3, the V gene TRBV30, with a possible D match to TRBD2 (6 bases). Deletions cut 3 bases from V and 6 bases from J, with 16 bases between. The germline CDR1 and CDR2 sequences are GTSNPN and SVGIG (reference sequence). The CDR3 covers 14 residues. The CDR3: CAWRRDLASDTQYF. The CDR3 DNA is TGTGCCTGGAGGCGGGACTTAGCGTCCGATACGCAGTATTTT.

This clonotype was observed many times. V gene TRBV10-3 combines with J gene TRBJ2-7; no clear D gene. This CDR3 comprises 12 residues. Trimming took off 4 bases at V and 0 bases at J, with 4 bases between the two ends. Germline V gives CDR1 ENHRY, CDR2 SYGVKD. CDR3 bases: TGTGCCATCAGTGGGGGCTCCTACGAGCAGTACTTC. Translated: CAISGGSYEQYF.

This clonotype was seen repeatedly, ten times or more. This rearrangement joins TRBV6-1 to TRBJ1-1, with D unclear. The CDR3 sequence is 14 residues long. In germline, CDR1 is MNHNS, CDR2 SASEGT. The V and J ends lost 11 bases and 1 base respectively, with 17 bases between them. The chain's CDR3 is CAGSRNKGNTEAFF. The CDR3 DNA follows: TGTGCCGGGTCCAGGAATAAGGGGAACACTGAAGCTTTCTTT.

Concerning this clonotype itself: A much bigger clone sits one base away, suggesting this may be a read error. The rearrangement joins TRBV10-3 to TRBJ2-5; D gene unclear. V lost 6 bases to trimming and J lost 1 base, with 6 bases between them. CDR3 length: 12 residues. The germline gives CDR1 ENHRY, CDR2 SYGVKD. The CDR3: CAIRGIQETQYF. The CDR3 coding sequence is TGTGCCATCAGGGGGATCCAAGAGACCCAGTACTTC.

As for this clonotype: It may be a read error: a sequence one base away is much more abundant. The chain combines TRBV7-9 with TRBJ1-1; a possible D gene is TRBD1 (5 bases). Germline V gene sequence: CDR1 SEHNR, CDR2 FQNEAQ (reference sequence). The CDR3 totals 15 residues. DNA of the CDR3: TGTTCCAGCAGCTTATCGGGACGGATGAACACTGAAGCTTTCTTT. It yields the protein CSSSLSGRMNTEAFF.